Below, 32 T cell receptor beta chains from the same sample are listed, as sequenced in a study of blood T cell repertoires in COVID-19. Assay used: immunoSEQ multiplex PCR; TCRdb lists only in-frame clones, some missing. The table includes approximately 75,000 clones, roughly 80% detected once. The sequenced sample was peripheral blood. The receptor source for this set is a man younger than 45 with COVID-19, enrolled during active disease.

The chain has TRBV7-9 and TRBJ1-6, with D possibly matching TRBD1 (6 bases). The CDR3 loop spans 17 amino acids. Per germline, CDR1 SEHNR and CDR2 FQNEAQ (reference sequence). V lost 4 bases to trimming and J lost 9 bases, with 22 bases between them. The CDR3 protein is CASSSSPLGTSISPLHF. CDR3 sequence (DNA): TGTGCCAGCAGCTCCTCTCCCCTCGGGACAAGTATTTCACCCCTCCACTTT. Looking up the rest from reference TRBV7-9 and TRBJ1-6 gives the full variable domain: DTGVSQNPRHKITKRGQNVTFRCDPISEHNRLYWYRQTLGQGPEFLTYFQNEAQLEKSRLLSDRFSAERPKGSFSTLEIQRTEQGDSAMYLCASSSSPLGTSISPLHFGNGTRLTVT.

The genes are TRBV6-2 or TRBV6-3 and TRBJ2-5, with D tentatively TRBD2 (5 bases). V was pared by 6 bases and J by 5 bases, with 13 bases between. Germline assignment: CDR1 MNHEY and CDR2 SVGEGT. CDR3 length: 13 amino acids. In nucleotides, the CDR3 is TGTGCCAGCAGCCTTGCGGGCGGGGAGACCCAGTACTTC. Protein sequence: CASSLAGGETQYF.

In this sample, this clone turned up a few times. This chain uses TRBV5-1 with TRBJ2-1, with a possible D match to TRBD1 (6 bases). There are 17 residues in the CDR3. Germline CDR1 reads SGHRS; CDR2 reads YFSETQ. V was cut by 0 bases and J by 0 bases, with 13 bases left in between. The CDR3 nucleotides read TGCGCCAGCAGCTTGGAGGGGACAACTTACTCCTACAATGAGCAGTTCTTC. It specifies CASSLEGTTYSYNEQFF. The variable domain in full, with the rest retrieved from reference TRBV5-1 and TRBJ2-1, is KAGVTQTPRYLIKTRGQQVTLSCSPISGHRSVSWYQQTPGQGLQFLFEYFSETQRNKGNFPGRFSGRQFSNSRSEMNVSTLELGDSALYLCASSLEGTTYSYNEQFFGPGTRLTVL.

This chain links TRBV5-6 with TRBJ2-1, with 11 nucleotides matching TRBD2. Germline lookup yields CDR1 SGHDT and CDR2 YYEEEE. V lost 5 bases, J lost 4 bases, and 8 bases stayed unmatched. CDR3 length equals 16 residues. The CDR3 sequence: CASSNPGTSGYNEQFF. The CDR3 DNA sequence: TGTGCCAGCAGTAACCCCGGGACTAGCGGTTACAATGAGCAGTTCTTC.

The rearrangement uses TRBV25-1 and TRBJ2-2, with 12 bases aligning to TRBD1. This CDR3 region has 16 residues. Germline assignment: CDR1 MGHDK and CDR2 SYGVNS. Trimming cost V 8 bases and J 7 bases; bases outside gene matches: 11. In DNA, the CDR3 is TGTGCCAGCTCTTTACAGGGACAGGGGGCCCACGGGGAGCTGTTTTTT. This sequence encodes CASSLQGQGAHGELFF.

The rearrangement links TRBV19 to TRBJ2-5; 9 positions match TRBD1. Per the germline V gene, CDR1 is LNHDA and CDR2 is SQIVND (reference sequence). The CDR3 is 13 amino acids. Trimming cost V 6 bases and J 2 bases; bases outside gene matches: 1. The CDR3, as DNA: TGTGCCAGTAGGGGGACAGGGCAAGAGACCCAGTACTTC. Translation: CASRGTGQETQYF.

This chain uses TRBV19 with TRBJ1-2, with a weak D call TRBD1 (6 bases). Trimming cost V 5 bases and J 2 bases, with 6 bases left between them. The CDR3 is 12 amino acids. CDR1 is LNHDA and CDR2 is SQIVND in the germline V gene (reference sequence). This CDR3 reads CASSDRNYGYTF. CDR3 bases: TGTGCCAGTAGTGACAGGAACTATGGCTACACCTTC.

The gene calls are TRBV7-8 and TRBJ2-6; D is ambiguous. The CDR3 length is 16 residues. CDR1 is SGHVS, CDR2 FQNEAQ, per germline. V lost 3 bases to trimming and J lost 0 bases, with 9 bases between them. The CDR3 DNA is TGTGCCAGCAGCTTCTTCGGCGGCTCTGGGGCCAACGTCCTGACTTTC. Protein product: CASSFFGGSGANVLTF.

This clone was recorded only once. V usage is TRBV28 and J usage is TRBJ1-2, with TRBD1 as a possible D gene (6 bases). The germline V gene encodes CDR1 MDHEN and CDR2 SYDVKM. The CDR3 loop spans 13 amino acids. Trimming stripped 6 bases from V and 7 bases from J, with 15 bases between. CDR3 sequence: CASSSGQLGGYTF. The CDR3 nucleotides read TGTGCCAGCAGCTCCGGACAGCTAGGTGGCTACACCTTC.

On this clone: Additional DNA sequences in this sample encode the identical CDR3. The chain uses TRBV11-2 and TRBJ1-1; D not certain. Germline V gene lookup returns CDR1 SGHAT and CDR2 FQNNGV. Trimming shortened V by 3 bases and J by 0 bases, and 5 bases separated the two germline ends. This CDR3 has 13 residues. CDR3 bases: TGTGCCAGCAGCTTGGGAGTGAACACTGAAGCTTTCTTT. Residues: CASSLGVNTEAFF.

The chain employs TRBV19 and TRBJ1-4, with D possibly TRBD1 on 6 matching bases. The germline CDR1 and CDR2 sequences are LNHDA and SQIVND (reference sequence). V lost 9 bases and J lost 1, with 15 bases in between. CDR3 size: 15 residues. CDR3 coding DNA: TGTGCCAGCCAGAGCGGACAGCAAACTAATGAAAAACTGTTTTTT. Protein sequence: CASQSGQQTNEKLFF.

This chain connects TRBV4-1 to TRBJ1-1; D perhaps matches TRBD1 (5 bases). The CDR3 has 19 residues. Trimming took off 1 base at V and 0 bases at J, with 21 bases between the two ends. CDR1 is MGHRA, CDR2 YSYEKL, per germline. CDR3 amino acids: CASSQVNFRGGTVNTEAFF. In DNA, the CDR3 is TGCGCCAGCAGCCAAGTAAATTTCCGGGGAGGGACTGTGAACACTGAAGCTTTCTTT.

This clone was detected a few times. V is TRBV29-1 and J is TRBJ2-7; D remains ambiguous. Trimming pared 4 bases from V and 1 base from J, leaving 11 bases between. The CDR3 has 13 amino acids. Germline CDR1 reads SQVTM; CDR2 reads ANQGSEA. Here the CDR3 DNA reads TGCAGCGTTGTTTTTATCGGGTCCTACGAGCAGTACTTC. Translated: CSVVFIGSYEQYF.

The chain is built from TRBV5-4 and TRBJ1-2, with 7 bases matching TRBD1. This CDR3 has 14 amino acids. The germline V gene has CDR1 SGHNT and CDR2 YYREEE (reference sequence). With V trimmed by 4 bases and J by 4 bases, 7 bases remained unmatched. CDR3 nucleotides: TGTGCCAGCAGCGCACGGGACAGTACCTATGGCTACACCTTC. This codes for CASSARDSTYGYTF. Complete variable domain (other parts from reference TRBV5-4 and TRBJ1-2): ETGVTQSPTHLIKTRGQQVTLRCSSQSGHNTVSWYQQALGQGPQFIFQYYREEENGRGNFPPRFSGLQFPNYSSELNVNALELDDSALYLCASSARDSTYGYTFGSGTRLTVV.

The rearrangement links TRBV7-9 to TRBJ2-3; D is perhaps TRBD2 (6 bases). Germline CDR1 reads SEHNR; CDR2 reads FQNEAQ (reference sequence). The V and J ends lost 5 bases and 5 bases respectively, with 8 bases between them. The CDR3 length is 12 residues. CDR3 in DNA: TGTGCCAGCAGCCCGGAGGGAGATACGCAGTATTTT. Protein product: CASSPEGDTQYF. Together with reference TRBV7-9 and TRBJ2-3, the CDR3 gives the full variable domain: DTGVSQNPRHKITKRGQNVTFRCDPISEHNRLYWYRQTLGQGPEFLTYFQNEAQLEKSRLLSDRFSAERPKGSFSTLEIQRTEQGDSAMYLCASSPEGDTQYFGPGTRLTVL.

In this sample, this clone turned up a few times. The CDR3 sequence: CASSLWGEDYGYTF. The CDR3 DNA follows: TGCGCCAGCAGCTTGTGGGGGGAGGACTATGGCTACACCTTC. The chain carries TRBV5-1 and TRBJ1-2, with a weak D call TRBD1 (5 bases). Germline CDR1 reads SGHRS; CDR2 reads YFSETQ. V lost 1 base and J lost 3, with 10 bases in between. This CDR3 is built from 14 residues.

The gene calls are TRBV2 and TRBJ1-5; 8 nucleotides agree with TRBD1. The junction had 2 bases not matched to a gene; V was cut back by 6 bases and J by 4 bases. Germline V gene lookup returns CDR1 SNHLY and CDR2 FYNNEI. This CDR3 spans 13 amino acids. CDR3 sequence: CASRDRENQPQHF. The CDR3 coding sequence is TGTGCCAGCAGGGACAGGGAAAATCAGCCCCAGCATTTT.

This CDR3 is CASSMGQRHSNYGYTF. The CDR3 coding sequence is TGTGCCAGCAGCATGGGACAGCGCCATTCTAACTATGGCTACACCTTC. The chain recombines TRBV7-2 with TRBJ1-2; 7 bases map to TRBD1. The germline V gene has CDR1 SGHTA and CDR2 FQGNSA. With 5 bases clipped from V and 0 bases from J, the junction kept 9 bases outside the gene matches. The CDR3 totals 16 residues. The entire variable domain, with the rest obtained from reference TRBV7-2 and TRBJ1-2, is as follows: GAGVSQSPSNKVTEKGKDVELRCDPISGHTALYWYRQSLGQGLEFLIYFQGNSAPDKSGLPSDRFSAERTGGSVSTLTIQRTQQEDSAVYLCASSMGQRHSNYGYTFGSGTRLTVV.

This clone has just a few counts. The rearrangement links TRBV2 to TRBJ2-1; D gene unclear. Germline V lookup: CDR1 SNHLY, CDR2 FYNNEI. The germline V and J ends were trimmed by 9 bases and 7 bases, with 10 bases remaining between them. This CDR3 comprises 11 residues. This chain's CDR3 is CARSRMNEQFF. DNA for the CDR3: TGTGCCAGATCCCGTATGAATGAGCAGTTCTTC. Together with reference TRBV2 and TRBJ2-1, the CDR3 gives the full variable domain: EPEVTQTPSHQVTQMGQEVILRCVPISNHLYFYWYRQILGQKVEFLVSFYNNEISEKSEIFDDQFSVERPDGSNFTLKIRSTKLEDSAMYFCARSRMNEQFFGPGTRLTVL.

This clone has a single count. This chain uses TRBV5-1 with TRBJ1-1; TRBD1 aligns across 7 bases. CDR3 size: 18 residues. Germline loops: CDR1 SGHRS, CDR2 YFSETQ. Trimming cost V 0 bases and J 1 base; bases outside gene matches: 12. The CDR3 here is CASSLGDSFWGSNTEAFF. CDR3 DNA: TGCGCCAGCAGCTTGGGGGACAGCTTCTGGGGTTCGAACACTGAAGCTTTCTTT.

J is TRBJ2-2 and V is TRBV10-3; D is perhaps TRBD1 (6 bases). Per the germline V gene, CDR1 is ENHRY and CDR2 is SYGVKD. V gave up 3 bases and J gave up 8 bases, with 13 bases separating them. The CDR3 has 14 residues. The CDR3 protein is CAISERQGIGELFF. CDR3 DNA: TGTGCCATCAGTGAACGGCAGGGGATAGGGGAGCTGTTTTTT.

V usage is TRBV30 and J usage is TRBJ2-7; possible D gene TRBD2, 6 bases. CDR3 length equals 13 residues. CDR1 is GTSNPN, CDR2 SVGIG, per germline (reference sequence). Trimming shortened V by 3 bases and J by 5 bases, and 14 bases separated the two germline ends. The CDR3 here is CAWSRTNWNEQYF. The CDR3 nucleotides read TGTGCCTGGAGCCGGACTAACTGGAACGAGCAGTACTTC.

This chain connects TRBV30 to TRBJ1-3; a weak D match, TRBD1 (5 bases). Germline CDR1 reads GTSNPN; CDR2 reads SVGIG (reference sequence). The CDR3 sequence is 16 residues long. With 2 bases removed from V and 2 bases from J, the gap between germline ends came to 16 bases. This chain's CDR3 is CAWSRRRPGAGNTIYF. CDR3 coding DNA: TGTGCCTGGAGTCGAAGACGCCCGGGGGCTGGAAACACCATATATTTT. The full variable domain, in which reference TRBV30 and TRBJ1-3 provide the parts outside the CDR3, is SQTIHQWPATLVQPVGSPLSLECTVEGTSNPNLYWYRQAAGRGLQLLFYSVGIGQISSEVPQNLSASRPQDRQFILSSKKLLLSDSGFYLCAWSRRRPGAGNTIYFGEGSWLTVV.

The chain combines TRBV4-2 with TRBJ1-4, with 7 positions matching TRBD1. Trimming took 0 bases from V and 7 from J; bases not matched to a gene: 5. The germline V gene has CDR1 LGHNA and CDR2 YNFKEQ. CDR3 size: 15 residues. This CDR3 is CASSQEGGRSEKLFF. The CDR3 DNA reads TGTGCCAGCAGCCAAGAAGGGGGCAGGAGTGAAAAACTGTTTTTT.

The chain links TRBV27 to TRBJ1-2; D is possibly TRBD1 (6 bases). V lost 6 bases and J 6 bases, leaving 17 bases between the germline ends. In germline, CDR1 is MNHEY, CDR2 SMNVEV (reference sequence). This CDR3 is 14 amino acids long. CDR3 loop: CASREEGVFDGYTF. The CDR3 nucleotides read TGTGCCAGCAGAGAAGAGGGGGTTTTCGATGGCTACACCTTC.

The chain combines TRBV10-3 with TRBJ1-4; weak D call: TRBD1 (6 bases). This CDR3 region has 14 residues. Germline V gene lookup returns CDR1 ENHRY and CDR2 SYGVKD. The V gene lost 8 bases and the J gene lost 1 base, with 11 bases spanning the gap. CDR3 sequence (DNA): TGTGCCATCGGGGAGACAGGAACTAATGAAAAACTGTTTTTT. Protein: CAIGETGTNEKLFF.

V and J are TRBV6-5 and TRBJ1-4; D is unresolved. Trimming cost V 11 bases and J 7 bases, with 17 bases left between them. CDR3 length equals 13 residues. From germline, CDR1 is MNHEY and CDR2 SVGAGI. The CDR3 protein is CAVRRGLGEKLFF. DNA of the CDR3: TGTGCCGTCCGTCGAGGGCTTGGTGAAAAACTGTTTTTT.

This clone was counted once. This chain links TRBV9 with TRBJ1-1, with D perhaps TRBD1 (6 bases). The germline CDR1 and CDR2 sequences are SGDLS and YYNGEE. The CDR3 spans 15 residues. V lost 0 bases and J 0 bases, leaving 9 bases between the germline ends. The CDR3 is CASSVGSGVNTEAFF. CDR3 in DNA: TGTGCCAGCAGCGTAGGTTCAGGGGTGAACACTGAAGCTTTCTTT.

The rearrangement uses TRBV2 and TRBJ1-1; D gene ambiguous. The CDR3 totals 13 residues. The V end lost 4 bases, the J end lost 4 bases, and 10 bases lay between the germline ends. CDR1 is SNHLY and CDR2 is FYNNEI in the germline V gene. The CDR3 sequence is CASSGLQRTEAFF. In DNA form, the CDR3 reads TGTGCCAGCAGTGGGCTTCAACGCACTGAAGCTTTCTTT. The full variable domain, with the rest looked up from reference TRBV2 and TRBJ1-1, is EPEVTQTPSHQVTQMGQEVILRCVPISNHLYFYWYRQILGQKVEFLVSFYNNEISEKSEIFDDQFSVERPDGSNFTLKIRSTKLEDSAMYFCASSGLQRTEAFFGQGTRLTVV.

This clone was seen only once. The chain uses TRBV10-3 and TRBJ1-1, with D unclear. The CDR3 totals 13 residues. V lost 4 bases and J 4 bases, leaving 10 bases between the germline ends. CDR1 ENHRY and CDR2 SYGVKD come from the germline V gene. The chain's CDR3 is CAISVGEGTEAFF. CDR3 DNA: TGTGCCATCAGTGTTGGGGAGGGCACTGAAGCTTTCTTT.

This clone has only a few counts. The chain uses TRBV14 and TRBJ2-7; 8 bases match TRBD1. V trimming: 4 bases; J trimming: 9 bases; junction bases outside the gene matches: 8. This CDR3 spans 13 amino acids. Germline V CDR1 and CDR2: SGHDN, FVKESK. The CDR3 reads CASSPGTGPWQYF. CDR3 DNA: TGTGCCAGCAGCCCCGGGACAGGACCATGGCAGTACTTC.

The chain recombines TRBV7-9 with TRBJ1-5; D ambiguous. This CDR3 is built from 13 residues. The V end lost 5 bases, the J end lost 2 bases, and 7 bases lay between the germline ends. Germline CDR1 reads SEHNR; CDR2 reads FQNEAQ (reference sequence). As DNA, the CDR3 is TGTGCCAGCAGCGAGTTGGGCAATCAGCCCCAGCATTTT. Translating it yields CASSELGNQPQHF.